The 29 T cell receptor beta chains in this list originate from one sample, sequenced in a study of regulatory T cells in long-lasting Graves disease. Library construction for TCR beta used iRepertoire HTBI primers and Arm-PCR of CDR3 regions. A single record per CDR3 protein comes from TCRdb applying MiXCR to the multiplex PCR reads. The sample lists about 400,000 distinct CDR3 sequences; about 14% were seen once. Time point meaning: newly diagnosed GD, antithyroid drugs for less than 3 months. The TCR library was prepared using RNA isolated from PBMCs. The source material was peripheral blood mononuclear cells (PBMCs), sampled at new diagnosis, from a patient treated with antithyroid drugs. Receptors were obtained from a female donor with Graves disease.

This clonotype was counted many times. The chain combines TRBV7-9 with TRBJ1-1; D gene ambiguous. The CDR3 contains 12 residues. From germline, CDR1 is SEHNR and CDR2 FQNEAQ (reference sequence). The germline V and J ends were trimmed by 6 bases and 6 bases, with 11 bases remaining between them. CDR3 amino acids: CASSFDSPEAFF. The CDR3 DNA follows: TGTGCCAGCAGTTTCGACTCACCTGAAGCTTTCTTT.

This clonotype was counted at least ten times. This chain links TRBV30 with TRBJ2-7; 7 bases match TRBD1. The junction had 2 bases not matched to a gene; V was cut back by 0 bases and J by 3 bases. Germline assignment: CDR1 GTSNPN and CDR2 SVGIG (reference sequence). This CDR3 is built from 13 residues. CDR3 in DNA: TGTGCCTGGAGTGTGACAGGGCTCTACGAGCAGTACTTC. Encoded protein: CAWSVTGLYEQYF.

This clonotype was counted between two and nine times. J is TRBJ2-3 and V is TRBV28; TRBD2 agrees at 11 bases. This CDR3 has 14 residues. Trimming at V came to 4 bases and at J to 6 bases, leaving 3 bases not matched to a gene. Germline CDR1 is MDHEN and CDR2 is SYDVKM. In nucleotides, the CDR3 is TGTGCCAGCAGTTCGACTAGCGGGGTGGATACGCAGTATTTT. The encoded protein is CASSSTSGVDTQYF.

This clonotype was detected many times. V and J are TRBV25-1 and TRBJ1-1; a possible D gene is TRBD1 (5 bases). Germline loops: CDR1 MGHDK, CDR2 SYGVNS. With 8 bases removed from V and 1 base from J, the gap between germline ends came to 20 bases. This CDR3 spans 16 amino acids. This CDR3 reads CASEPFKTGPNTEAFF. DNA of the CDR3: TGTGCCAGCGAACCGTTTAAGACGGGGCCGAACACTGAAGCTTTCTTT.

At least ten counts were recorded for this clonotype. The genes are TRBV20-1 and TRBJ1-5; D gene ambiguous. The germline V gene has CDR1 DFQATT and CDR2 SNEGSKA (reference sequence). The CDR3 spans 12 residues. Between the trimmed V and J ends, which lost 3 bases and 4 bases, there was a span of 7 bases. This CDR3 is CSASRLNQPQHF. CDR3 nucleotide sequence: TGCAGTGCTAGTCGCCTAAATCAGCCCCAGCATTTT.

In this sample, this clonotype turned up many times. The chain joins TRBV7-9 to TRBJ2-1; D is possibly TRBD2 (6 bases). Germline values: CDR1 SEHNR, CDR2 FQNEAQ (reference sequence). CDR3 length equals 15 residues. Trimming removed 3 bases from V and 4 bases from J, with 13 bases in between. The CDR3 region is CASSLVLGGYNEQFF. CDR3 DNA: TGTGCCAGCAGCTTGGTACTGGGAGGTTACAATGAGCAGTTCTTC.

This clonotype has ten or more counts. Here the CDR3 reads CASSYPLAGEIEQFF. In nucleotides, the CDR3 is TGTGCCAGCAGTTACCCACTAGCGGGAGAGATCGAGCAGTTCTTC. The rearrangement uses TRBV6-2 or TRBV6-3 and TRBJ2-1, with 11 bases that match TRBD2. The germline V gene has CDR1 MNHEY and CDR2 SVGEGT. The CDR3 has 15 amino acids. With V trimmed by 2 bases and J by 10 bases, 7 bases remained unmatched.

Ten or more counts support this clonotype. The rearrangement uses TRBV20-1 and TRBJ2-7; TRBD2 agrees at 8 bases. The CDR3 has 15 amino acids. Per germline, CDR1 DFQATT and CDR2 SNEGSKA (reference sequence). The V gene end was trimmed by 2 bases and the J gene end by 4 bases; junction bases not matched to a gene: 10. As DNA, the CDR3 is TGCAGTGCTAGACGAAAACTAGCGGCCGATTACGAGCAGTACTTC. Its translation is CSARRKLAADYEQYF.

A note on this clonotype: A single base separates this from a much larger clone, so it may be a read error. V and J are TRBV5-1 and TRBJ1-6; D is ambiguous. Germline V gives CDR1 SGHRS, CDR2 YFSETQ. The CDR3 has 15 residues. The CDR3 DNA is TGCGCCAGCAGCTTGGCCATGAGGAGGGATTCACCCCCCCACTTT. Translated: CASSLAMRRDSPPHF. Variable domain in full (rest from reference TRBV5-1 and TRBJ1-6): KAGVTQTPRYLIKTRGQQVTLSCSPISGHRSVSWYQQTPGQGLQFLFEYFSETQRNKGNFPGRFSGRQFSNSRSEMNVSTLELGDSALYLCASSLAMRRDSPPHFGNGTRLTVT.

This clonotype was observed a few times. The chain recombines TRBV7-9 with TRBJ1-6; D gene uncertain. The CDR3 extends over 13 amino acids. Deletions cut 5 bases from V and 9 bases from J, with 11 bases between. Germline V CDR1 and CDR2: SEHNR, FQNEAQ (reference sequence). The CDR3 DNA is TGTGCCAGCAGCGAGATGCGGGGTTCACCCCTCCACTTT. It codes for CASSEMRGSPLHF.

This clonotype was counted ten times or more. This sequence is one base from a far larger clone and is likely a read error. V and J are TRBV7-9 and TRBJ2-7; 12 bases match TRBD2. CDR1 is SEHNR and CDR2 is FQNEAQ in the germline V gene (reference sequence). The CDR3 runs to 15 residues. With 4 bases clipped from V and 7 bases from J, the junction kept 8 bases outside the gene matches. The CDR3 DNA is TGTGCCAGCAGCTCACCTAGCGGGGGGGCCCATGAGCAGTACTTC. It translates to CASSSPSGGAHEQYF.

This clonotype was found many times. The chain couples TRBV7-2 to TRBJ1-4; D ambiguous. V gave up 1 base and J gave up 9 bases, with 9 bases separating them. Germline lookup yields CDR1 SGHTA and CDR2 FQGNSA. This CDR3 is 13 amino acids long. In nucleotides, the CDR3 is TGTGCCAGCAGCTTAGAGGGCGGCCAAAAACTGTTTTTT. It specifies CASSLEGGQKLFF.

About this clonotype itself: A much larger clone is a single base away; this may be a read error. The genes are TRBV7-2 and TRBJ2-1; maybe TRBD1 (6 bases). Trimming pared 2 bases from V and 10 bases from J, leaving 18 bases between. Germline values: CDR1 SGHTA, CDR2 FQGNSA. The CDR3 is made up of 15 amino acids. CDR3 in DNA: TGTGCCAGCAGCTTAACCGGACAGTCAGACTACGAGCAGTTCTTC. This codes for CASSLTGQSDYEQFF.

This clonotype appeared many times. The chain has TRBV3-1 and TRBJ1-5; D may be TRBD1 (6 bases). V shed 1 base and J shed 3 bases, with 16 bases lying between them. The germline gives CDR1 LGHDT, CDR2 YNNKEL (reference sequence). The CDR3 has 17 amino acids. CDR3 coding DNA: TGTGCCAGCAGCCAAGGTTTAAGGACAGAGCCCAATCAGCCCCAGCATTTT. Protein: CASSQGLRTEPNQPQHF.

To note about this clonotype: It may be a read error: a sequence one base away is much more abundant. This rearrangement joins TRBV7-2 to TRBJ2-7; D is uncertain. CDR3 length: 14 amino acids. The V gene's germline CDR1 is SGHTA and CDR2 FQGNSA. The CDR3 DNA reads TGTGTCAGCAGCTTACACAGCCGAGGCCACGAGCAGTACTTC. Its protein is CVSSLHSRGHEQYF.

This clonotype was seen at least ten times. The V and J genes are TRBV7-6 and TRBJ2-1; TRBD1 matches 8 bases. CDR1 and CDR2 from the germline V gene are SGHVS and FNYEAQ. V shed 2 bases, J shed 8 bases, and the junction held 11 bases outside the gene matches. The CDR3 length is 16 residues. CDR3 nucleotides: TGTGCCAGCAGCTTAAGGCCAGGACAGGGTATCGATGAGCAGTTCTTC. Amino acids: CASSLRPGQGIDEQFF. The complete variable domain, with remaining parts taken from reference TRBV7-6 and TRBJ2-1, reads GAGVSQSPRYKVTKRGQDVALRCDPISGHVSLYWYRQALGQGPEFLTYFNYEAQQDKSGLPNDRFSAERPEGSISTLTIQRTEQRDSAMYRCASSLRPGQGIDEQFFGPGTRLTVL.

This clonotype was recorded many times. The V call is TRBV4-1, the J call TRBJ1-1, with 7 nucleotides matching TRBD1. Per germline, CDR1 MGHRA and CDR2 YSYEKL. The CDR3 is 15 amino acids. The junction had 2 bases not matched to a gene; V was cut back by 0 bases and J by 1 base. Here the CDR3 reads CASSQDHRGNTEAFF. CDR3 nucleotide sequence: TGCGCCAGCAGCCAAGATCACAGGGGGAACACTGAAGCTTTCTTT.

This clonotype was picked up a small number of times. The rearrangement joins TRBV10-2 to TRBJ2-3; 7 bases line up with TRBD2. Germline V CDR1 and CDR2: WSHSY, SAAADI. CDR3 length: 16 residues. The junction had 4 bases not matched to a gene; V was cut back by 0 bases and J by 1 base. The DNA for the CDR3 is TGCGCCAGCAGTGAGTCGGATAGCGGGCGCACAGATACGCAGTATTTT. The encoded protein is CASSESDSGRTDTQYF.

This clonotype turned up a few times. With a far larger clone one base away, a read error is the likely cause. This sequence joins TRBV5-1 and TRBJ2-5; tentatively, D is TRBD1 (6 bases). The CDR3 runs to 13 residues. V was pared by 2 bases and J by 11 bases, with 16 bases between. Germline-derived CDR1 and CDR2 are SGHRS and YFSETQ. In DNA, the CDR3 is TGCGCCAGCAGCTTACAGGGTTGGAATGAGCAGTACTTC. Its translation: CASSLQGWNEQYF. Complete variable domain (other parts from reference TRBV5-1 and TRBJ2-5): KAGVTQTPRYLIKTRGQQVTLSCSPISGHRSVSWYQQTPGQGLQFLFEYFSETQRNKGNFPGRFSGRQFSNSRSEMNVSTLELGDSALYLCASSLQGWNEQYFGPGTRLLVL.

This clonotype was seen repeatedly, ten times or more. The chain carries TRBV27 and TRBJ2-1; 11 bases are a match to TRBD2. Germline CDR1 is MNHEY and CDR2 is SMNVEV (reference sequence). J lost 9 bases, V lost 5 bases, and 15 bases had no gene match. The CDR3 is made up of 17 amino acids. The CDR3, as DNA: TGTGCCAGCAGTCTCCAATCTAGCGGGAGGAGCATCAGTGAGCAGTTCTTC. Amino acid sequence: CASSLQSSGRSISEQFF.

This clonotype came up many times. This rearrangement joins TRBV11-2 to TRBJ2-3, with D perhaps matching TRBD2 (6 bases). The germline V gene has CDR1 SGHAT and CDR2 FQNNGV. The V gene lost 8 bases and the J gene lost 7 bases, with 25 bases spanning the gap. The CDR3 loop spans 16 amino acids. The CDR3: CASVINLGLANHTQYF. In nucleotides, the CDR3 is TGTGCCAGCGTAATTAATCTGGGGCTAGCGAATCATACGCAGTATTTT.

This clonotype was seen ten or more times. The chain combines TRBV6-1 with TRBJ2-7; TRBD1 might be the D (5 bases). The germline CDR1 and CDR2 sequences are MNHNS and SASEGT. Deletions cut 7 bases from V and 0 bases from J, with 10 bases between. This CDR3 comprises 13 residues. The chain's CDR3 is CASMETASYEQYF. The DNA of the CDR3 is TGTGCCAGCATGGAGACAGCCTCCTACGAGCAGTACTTC.

There are many counts of this clonotype. The V gene is TRBV20-1, the J gene TRBJ2-1; D not certain. In germline, CDR1 is DFQATT, CDR2 SNEGSKA (reference sequence). This CDR3 has 12 amino acids. With 2 bases removed from V and 8 bases from J, the gap between germline ends came to 10 bases. The CDR3 here is CSARQDLDEQFF. DNA for the CDR3: TGCAGTGCTAGACAAGACCTCGATGAGCAGTTCTTC.

The V and J genes are TRBV20-1 and TRBJ2-7; 11 nucleotides agree with TRBD2. The CDR3 sequence is 15 residues long. CDR1 is DFQATT and CDR2 is SNEGSKA in the germline V gene (reference sequence). Losses at the gene ends were 6 bases for V and 4 bases for J; bases not matched to a gene: 11. The CDR3 coding sequence is TGCAGTGCCCGAACTAGCGGGAGTGGGGGATACGAGCAGTACTTC. Translation: CSARTSGSGGYEQYF.

This clonotype occurred many times. V gene TRBV20-1 combines with J gene TRBJ1-1; D is ambiguous. Trimming removed 0 bases from V and 6 bases from J, with 14 bases in between. Germline CDR1 DFQATT, CDR2 SNEGSKA (reference sequence). The CDR3 consists of 14 residues. CDR3 nucleotides: TGCAGTGCTAGAGATCCTCGGGCGGAGGCTGAAGCTTTCTTT. It yields the protein CSARDPRAEAEAFF.

This clonotype was seen repeatedly, ten times or more. V is TRBV9 and J is TRBJ2-3; TRBD2 aligns across 11 bases. With 0 bases clipped from V and 2 bases from J, the junction kept 2 bases outside the gene matches. This CDR3 spans 16 amino acids. Germline V gene lookup returns CDR1 SGDLS and CDR2 YYNGEE. CDR3 region: CASSVGLAGLTDTQYF. The CDR3 region has the DNA TGTGCCAGCAGCGTAGGACTAGCGGGGCTCACAGATACGCAGTATTTT.

Concerning this clonotype: This may stem from a read error, because a much larger clone lies one nucleotide away. This chain joins TRBV6-1 and TRBJ2-1, with TRBD2 as a possible D gene (5 bases). Per germline, CDR1 MNHNS and CDR2 SASEGT. This CDR3 comprises 18 residues. V gave up 2 bases and J gave up 7 bases, with 24 bases separating them. The CDR3 DNA sequence: TGTGCCAGCAGTGAATCCCGCGGTACTAGTATTGTCAAGAATGAGCAGTTCTTC. Translating gives CASSESRGTSIVKNEQFF.

The sample holds many counts of this clonotype. The V call is TRBV20-1, the J call TRBJ1-2, with D unresolved. The CDR3 extends over 12 amino acids. Germline V gene sequence: CDR1 DFQATT, CDR2 SNEGSKA (reference sequence). The ends were cut back, 6 bases at V and 5 bases at J, with 13 bases in the middle. CDR3 sequence reads: CSATRAAYGYTF. CDR3 DNA sequence: TGCAGTGCCACGAGAGCAGCTTATGGCTACACCTTC.

This clonotype has just a few counts. V and J are TRBV20-1 and TRBJ1-2; no clear D gene. The CDR3 has 12 amino acids. Germline V lookup: CDR1 DFQATT, CDR2 SNEGSKA (reference sequence). V was trimmed by 7 bases and J by 4 bases, leaving 13 bases between them. CDR3 coding DNA: TGCAGTGTTGAAGGCCGAGCCTATGGCTACACCTTC. This translates into CSVEGRAYGYTF.